Below, 23 T cell receptor beta chains from the same sample are listed, as sequenced in a study of early T cells in non-severe SARS-CoV-2 infection. TCRdb analysed the 5' RACE reads with MiXCR anew, one entry per CDR3 protein. The top ten clones hold around 5.5% of a sample with approximately 69,000 distinct CDR3 sequences, roughly a tenth of them seen once. Input material: whole blood. These receptors were collected from an adult who was a healthcare worker with PCR-confirmed SARS-CoV-2 infection or an uninfected control (not recorded which).

This clonotype showed up just a few times. V and J are TRBV4-1 and TRBJ2-7; D gene uncertain. The germline V gene encodes CDR1 MGHRA and CDR2 YSYEKL. Deletions cut 4 bases from V and 3 bases from J, with 19 bases between. The CDR3 runs to 16 residues. CDR3 residues: CASSRMTWEVVYEQYF. CDR3 DNA sequence: TGCGCCAGCAGCCGGATGACGTGGGAAGTCGTCTACGAGCAGTACTTC.

The V gene is TRBV18, the J gene TRBJ1-1; D uncertain. V lost 1 base to trimming and J lost 0 bases, with 12 bases between them. Germline values: CDR1 KGHSH, CDR2 LQKENI. The CDR3 totals 16 residues. The CDR3 DNA reads as TGTGCCAGCTCACCACAGGCAGCCTACATGAACACTGAAGCTTTCTTT. Translation: CASSPQAAYMNTEAFF.

This clonotype was found many times. The chain recombines TRBV19 with TRBJ2-7; 7 nucleotides match TRBD2. V was clipped by 1 base and J by 2 bases; unmatched bases: 8. The CDR3 consists of 16 residues. Germline V gene sequence: CDR1 LNHDA, CDR2 SQIVND (reference sequence). This chain's CDR3 is CASSIGGGRGAYEQYF. In DNA form, the CDR3 reads TGTGCCAGTAGTATAGGGGGAGGGAGAGGAGCCTACGAGCAGTACTTC.

This clonotype came up many times. The chain combines TRBV7-3 with TRBJ2-2; 9 positions agree with TRBD2. This CDR3 is built from 15 residues. Germline values: CDR1 SGHTA, CDR2 FQGTGA. The V segment lost 5 bases and the J segment 2 bases; nucleotides outside the gene matches: 3. The CDR3 is CASSRLAENTGELFF. The CDR3 nucleotides read TGTGCCAGCAGCCGACTAGCGGAAAACACCGGGGAGCTGTTTTTT.

This clonotype was detected many times. V and J are TRBV7-8 and TRBJ2-2; 9 positions agree with TRBD1. The CDR3 has 19 amino acids. After removal of 2 bases from V and 0 bases from J, the junction contained 10 bases not matched to a gene. CDR1 SGHVS and CDR2 FQNEAQ come from the germline V gene. CDR3 region: CASSLHQDRGISNTGELFF. CDR3 nucleotide sequence: TGTGCCAGCAGCTTACACCAGGACAGGGGAATATCGAACACCGGGGAGCTGTTTTTT. The full variable domain, completed using reference TRBV7-8 and TRBJ2-2, is GAGVSQSPRYKVAKRGQDVALRCDPISGHVSLFWYQQALGQGPEFLTYFQNEAQLDKSGLPSDRFFAERPEGSVSTLKIQRTQQEDSAVYLCASSLHQDRGISNTGELFFGEGSRLTVL.

This clonotype was found many times. The chain carries TRBV6-5 and TRBJ2-3, with no clear D. Germline V gives CDR1 MNHEY, CDR2 SVGAGI. The CDR3 length is 17 residues. Trimming removed 0 bases from V and 2 bases from J, with 15 bases in between. CDR3 DNA sequence: TGTGCCAGCAGTTACTCGAGCTGGCGGCCTAACACAGATACGCAGTATTTT. It yields the protein CASSYSSWRPNTDTQYF.

This clonotype was recorded at least ten times. The rearrangement links TRBV7-2 to TRBJ2-5; D ambiguous. CDR1 SGHTA and CDR2 FQGNSA come from the germline V gene. Between the trimmed V and J ends, which lost 5 bases and 11 bases, there was a span of 18 bases. The length of the CDR3 is 13 residues. For the CDR3, the DNA is TGTGCCAGCAGCCCAGCCGGACGTCAAGTACAGTACTTC. It specifies CASSPAGRQVQYF.

This clonotype was seen a handful of times. The chain links TRBV29-1 to TRBJ2-5; D might be TRBD1 (5 bases). CDR3 length equals 13 residues. Germline V lookup: CDR1 SQVTM, CDR2 ANQGSEA. V lost 7 bases to trimming and J lost 1 base, with 13 bases between them. The CDR3 loop reads CSAARGFQETQYF. The DNA for the CDR3 is TGCAGCGCCGCAAGGGGATTCCAAGAGACCCAGTACTTC.

V is TRBV19 and J is TRBJ2-1; 11 bases agree with TRBD2. Germline assignment: CDR1 LNHDA and CDR2 SQIVND (reference sequence). V gave up 5 bases and J gave up 7 bases; unmatched junction bases: 4. This CDR3 contains 14 residues. CDR3 DNA sequence: TGTGCCAGTAGTCGGCTAGCGGGGGGTAATGAGCAGTTCTTC. Encoded protein: CASSRLAGGNEQFF.

In this sample, this clonotype turned up a few times. The chain carries TRBV4-2 and TRBJ1-2; possibly TRBD1 for D (5 bases). Germline CDR1 reads LGHNA; CDR2 reads YNFKEQ. CDR3 length: 15 residues. V dropped 0 bases and J dropped 7 bases, with 15 bases sitting between them. In DNA form, the CDR3 reads TGTGCCAGCAGCCAAGATCAACTACAGGCGCGTGGCTACACCTTC. This gives the protein CASSQDQLQARGYTF.

This clonotype was recorded many times. This chain links TRBV5-1 with TRBJ1-1; possibly TRBD1 for D (5 bases). CDR1 and CDR2 from the germline V gene are SGHRS and YFSETQ. The V and J ends lost 1 base and 1 base respectively, with 11 bases between them. This CDR3 has 15 amino acids. The CDR3 spells CASSLRQLGNTEAFF. CDR3 coding DNA: TGCGCCAGCAGCTTGAGACAGTTGGGGAACACTGAAGCTTTCTTT.

This clonotype has only a few counts. The chain has TRBV7-2 and TRBJ2-2, with a possible D match to TRBD1 (5 bases). This CDR3 is 15 amino acids long. Trimming removed 1 base from V and 4 bases from J, with 10 bases in between. The germline CDR1 and CDR2 sequences are SGHTA and FQGNSA. The CDR3 region is CASSLGPGITGELFF. CDR3 nucleotide sequence: TGTGCCAGCAGCTTAGGGCCAGGGATCACCGGGGAGCTGTTTTTT. Variable domain in full (rest from reference TRBV7-2 and TRBJ2-2): GAGVSQSPSNKVTEKGKDVELRCDPISGHTALYWYRQSLGQGLEFLIYFQGNSAPDKSGLPSDRFSAERTGGSVSTLTIQRTQQEDSAVYLCASSLGPGITGELFFGEGSRLTVL.

This clonotype was picked up many times. V gene TRBV20-1 combines with J gene TRBJ2-3; D is perhaps TRBD1 (5 bases). This CDR3 is built from 13 residues. V shed 6 bases and J shed 6 bases, with 16 bases lying between them. Germline V gene data show CDR1 as DFQATT and CDR2 as SNEGSKA (reference sequence). The CDR3 sequence is CSAPGQGIDTQYF. Written as DNA, the CDR3 is TGCAGTGCCCCCGGTCAGGGAATCGATACGCAGTATTTT.

This clonotype came up a few times. The chain carries TRBV12-3 or TRBV12-4 and TRBJ2-1, with 11 bases identical to TRBD2. The CDR3 covers 16 residues. V shed 2 bases, J shed 4 bases, and the junction held 4 bases outside the gene matches. This CDR3 is CASSLTGTSGYNEQFF. CDR3 coding DNA: TGTGCCAGCAGTTTAACCGGGACTAGCGGTTACAATGAGCAGTTCTTC.

This clonotype was detected only a few times. The CDR3 DNA follows: TGTGCCAGCAGCACCCGGCTCGGTACTACCGGGGAGCTGTTTTTT. Translating gives CASSTRLGTTGELFF. V is TRBV7-3 and J is TRBJ2-2; D remains ambiguous. The ends were cut back, 5 bases at V and 5 bases at J, with 15 bases in the middle. This CDR3 is built from 15 residues. Germline V gene sequence: CDR1 SGHTA, CDR2 FQGTGA.

The chain combines TRBV3-1 with TRBJ1-1; D is ambiguous. In germline, CDR1 is LGHDT, CDR2 YNNKEL (reference sequence). This CDR3 is 13 amino acids long. The V and J ends lost 5 bases and 1 base respectively, with 8 bases between them. CDR3 DNA: TGTGCCAGCAGCACCCGACAGAACACTGAAGCTTTCTTT. This codes for CASSTRQNTEAFF.

This clonotype was seen a handful of times. The J gene is TRBJ1-5, the V gene TRBV21-1; TRBD1 reflects the table's D call only, with no check against the DNA. TRBV21-1 is shown as a pseudogene. The CDR3 sequence is 16 residues long. In nucleotides, the CDR3 is TGTGCCAGCAGCAACCGGGACAACCGTTACAATCAGCCCCAGCATTTT. Its translation is CASSNRDNRYNQPQHF.

This clonotype occurred a few times. CDR3 in DNA: TGTGCCAGCAGCTTGGGGGGGCGCGATAGGTACGAGCAGTACTTC. Protein sequence: CASSLGGRDRYEQYF. The V call is TRBV5-4, the J call TRBJ2-7, with D tentatively TRBD1 (6 bases). The V and J ends lost 0 bases and 4 bases respectively, with 14 bases between them. CDR3 length equals 15 residues. Germline loops: CDR1 SGHNT, CDR2 YYREEE (reference sequence).

This clonotype has only a few counts. This sequence joins TRBV11-2 and TRBJ2-3; D gene uncertain. Germline CDR1 SGHAT, CDR2 FQNNGV. Trimming removed 4 bases at V and 2 bases at J, with 4 bases between. This CDR3 is built from 12 residues. CDR3 sequence (DNA): TGTGCCAGCAGCTCAAACACAGATACGCAGTATTTT. Its protein product is CASSSNTDTQYF. Full variable domain (rest looked up from reference TRBV11-2 and TRBJ2-3): EAGVAQSPRYKIIEKRQSVAFWCNPISGHATLYWYQQILGQGPKLLIQFQNNGVVDDSQLPKDRFSAERLKGVDSTLKIQPAKLEDSAVYLCASSSNTDTQYFGPGTRLTVL.

V usage is TRBV11-3 and J usage is TRBJ1-1; D is ambiguous. The CDR3 loop spans 12 amino acids. In germline, CDR1 is SGHNT, CDR2 YENEEA. Trimming shortened V by 2 bases and J by 8 bases, and 9 bases separated the two germline ends. CDR3 DNA: TGTGCCAGCAGCTTAAAGAAGTTGGAAGCTTTCTTT. It translates to CASSLKKLEAFF.

The V call is TRBV7-9, the J call TRBJ1-4; TRBD1 agrees at 7 bases. The CDR3 runs 15 residues. V shed 5 bases and J 5 bases; nucleotides not matched to a gene: 8. Looked up from germline, CDR1 is SEHNR and CDR2 is FQNEAQ (reference sequence). The CDR3 is CASSRGQVQNEKLFF. The CDR3 nucleotides are TGTGCCAGCAGCCGCGGACAGGTCCAAAATGAAAAACTGTTTTTT.

V is TRBV11-2 and J is TRBJ2-3; D call uncertain. This CDR3 spans 15 amino acids. V was pared by 5 bases and J by 5 bases, with 17 bases between. Germline V lookup: CDR1 SGHAT, CDR2 FQNNGV. CDR3: CASSPQGLLRDTQYF. In DNA, the CDR3 is TGTGCCAGCAGCCCCCAAGGGCTTTTAAGAGATACGCAGTATTTT.

This clonotype occurred many times. This sequence joins TRBV7-2 and TRBJ2-3; 11 bases map to TRBD2. CDR1 and CDR2 from the germline V gene are SGHTA and FQGNSA. This CDR3 region has 17 residues. V lost 6 bases and J lost 1; bases outside the gene matches: 9. CDR3 amino acids: CASRVKGLAVGTDTQYF. CDR3 DNA: TGTGCCAGCAGGGTAAAGGGACTAGCGGTGGGCACAGATACGCAGTATTTT.